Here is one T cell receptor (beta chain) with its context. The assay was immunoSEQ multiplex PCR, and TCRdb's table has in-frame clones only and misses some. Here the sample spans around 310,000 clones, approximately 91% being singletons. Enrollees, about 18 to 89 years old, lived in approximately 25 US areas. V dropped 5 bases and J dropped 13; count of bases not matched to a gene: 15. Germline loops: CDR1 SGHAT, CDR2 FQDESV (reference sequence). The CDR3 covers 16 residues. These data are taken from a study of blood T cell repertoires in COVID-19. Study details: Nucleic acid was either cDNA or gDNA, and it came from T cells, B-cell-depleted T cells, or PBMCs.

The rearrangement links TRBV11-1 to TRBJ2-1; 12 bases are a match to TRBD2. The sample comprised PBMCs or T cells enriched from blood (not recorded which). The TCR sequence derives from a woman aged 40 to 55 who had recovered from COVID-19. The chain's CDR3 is CASSQRVSSGRAGQFF. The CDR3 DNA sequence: TGTGCCAGCAGCCAGAGGGTCTCTAGCGGGAGGGCCGGTCAGTTCTTC.